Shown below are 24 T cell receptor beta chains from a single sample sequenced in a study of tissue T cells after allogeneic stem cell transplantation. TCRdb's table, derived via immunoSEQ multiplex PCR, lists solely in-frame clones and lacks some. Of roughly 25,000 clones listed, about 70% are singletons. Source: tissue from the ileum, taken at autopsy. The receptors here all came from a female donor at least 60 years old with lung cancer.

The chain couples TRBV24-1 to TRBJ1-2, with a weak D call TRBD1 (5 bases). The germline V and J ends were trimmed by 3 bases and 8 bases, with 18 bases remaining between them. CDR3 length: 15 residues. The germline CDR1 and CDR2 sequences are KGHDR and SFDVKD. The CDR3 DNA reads TGTGCCACCAGTGATCCCTCCGGGCCTCGGGGGGGCTACACCTTC. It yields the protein CATSDPSGPRGGYTF.

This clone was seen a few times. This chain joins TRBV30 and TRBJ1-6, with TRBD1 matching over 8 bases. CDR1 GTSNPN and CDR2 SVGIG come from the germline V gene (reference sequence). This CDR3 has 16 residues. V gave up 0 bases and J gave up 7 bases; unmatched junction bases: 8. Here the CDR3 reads CAWSVQGDRRNSPLHF. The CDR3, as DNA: TGTGCCTGGAGTGTACAGGGGGACAGAAGAAATTCACCCCTCCACTTT.

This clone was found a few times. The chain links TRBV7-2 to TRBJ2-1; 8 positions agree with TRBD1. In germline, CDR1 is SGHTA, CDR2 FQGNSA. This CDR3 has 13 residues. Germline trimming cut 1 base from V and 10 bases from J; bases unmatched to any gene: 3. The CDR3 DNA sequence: TGTGCCAGCAGCTTAGGACAGGGGTGGGAGCAGTTCTTC. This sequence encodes CASSLGQGWEQFF.

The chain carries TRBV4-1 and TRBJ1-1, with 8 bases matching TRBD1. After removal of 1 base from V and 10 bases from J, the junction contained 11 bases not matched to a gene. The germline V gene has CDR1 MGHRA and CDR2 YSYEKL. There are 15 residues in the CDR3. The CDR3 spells CASSQATGGFFGAFF. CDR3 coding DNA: TGCGCCAGCAGCCAAGCAACAGGGGGGTTTTTCGGAGCTTTCTTT.

CDR3 region: CASSQEVLESTDTQYF. The CDR3 nucleotides read TGCGCCAGCAGCCAAGAGGTCCTTGAGAGCACAGATACGCAGTATTTT. V and J are TRBV4-1 and TRBJ2-3; D unclear. The germline V gene encodes CDR1 MGHRA and CDR2 YSYEKL. V was shortened by 0 bases and J by 0 bases, with 10 bases between the two germline ends. The CDR3 is 16 residues long.

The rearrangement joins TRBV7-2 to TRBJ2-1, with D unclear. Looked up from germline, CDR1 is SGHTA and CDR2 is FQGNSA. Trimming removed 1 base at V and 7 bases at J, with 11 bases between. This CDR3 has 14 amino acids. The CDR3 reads CASSLGLTQNEQFF. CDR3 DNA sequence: TGTGCCAGCAGCTTAGGACTCACGCAGAATGAGCAGTTCTTC. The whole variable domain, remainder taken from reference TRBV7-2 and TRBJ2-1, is GAGVSQSPSNKVTEKGKDVELRCDPISGHTALYWYRQSLGQGLEFLIYFQGNSAPDKSGLPSDRFSAERTGGSVSTLTIQRTQQEDSAVYLCASSLGLTQNEQFFGPGTRLTVL.

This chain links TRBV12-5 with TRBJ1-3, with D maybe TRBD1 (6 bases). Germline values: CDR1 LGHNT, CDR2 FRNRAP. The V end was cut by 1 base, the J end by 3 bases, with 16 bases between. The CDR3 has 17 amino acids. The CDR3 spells CASGLGKLRTDGNTIYF. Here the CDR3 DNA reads TGTGCTAGTGGTTTGGGGAAATTGCGGACAGATGGAAACACCATATATTTT.

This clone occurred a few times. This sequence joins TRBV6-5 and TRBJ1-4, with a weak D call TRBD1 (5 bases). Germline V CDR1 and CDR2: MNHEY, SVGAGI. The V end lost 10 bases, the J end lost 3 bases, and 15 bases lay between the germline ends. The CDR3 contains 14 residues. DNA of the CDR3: TGTGCCACCAAGGCGGGGGGAGCTAATGAAAAACTGTTTTTT. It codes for CATKAGGANEKLFF.

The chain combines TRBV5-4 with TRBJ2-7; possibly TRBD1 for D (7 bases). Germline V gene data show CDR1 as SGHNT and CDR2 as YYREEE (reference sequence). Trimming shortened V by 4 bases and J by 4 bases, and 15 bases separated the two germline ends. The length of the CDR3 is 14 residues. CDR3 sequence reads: CASSGGGRVYEQYF. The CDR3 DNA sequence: TGTGCCAGCAGCGGAGGGGGCAGAGTGTACGAGCAGTACTTC. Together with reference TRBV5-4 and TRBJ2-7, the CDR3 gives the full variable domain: ETGVTQSPTHLIKTRGQQVTLRCSSQSGHNTVSWYQQALGQGPQFIFQYYREEENGRGNFPPRFSGLQFPNYSSELNVNALELDDSALYLCASSGGGRVYEQYFGPGTRLTVT.

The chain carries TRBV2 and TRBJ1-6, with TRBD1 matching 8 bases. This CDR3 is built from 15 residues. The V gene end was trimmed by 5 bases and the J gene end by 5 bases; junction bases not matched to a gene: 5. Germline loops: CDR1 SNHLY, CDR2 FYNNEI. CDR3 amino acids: CASSLTGVHNSPLHF. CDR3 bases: TGTGCCAGCAGTTTGACAGGGGTCCATAATTCACCCCTCCACTTT.

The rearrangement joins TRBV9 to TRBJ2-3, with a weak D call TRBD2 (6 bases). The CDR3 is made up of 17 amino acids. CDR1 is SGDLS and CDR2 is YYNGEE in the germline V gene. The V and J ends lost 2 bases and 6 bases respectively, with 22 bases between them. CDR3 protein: CASSVNSGRNGWDTQYF. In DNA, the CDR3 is TGTGCCAGCAGCGTTAATTCAGGGAGGAATGGATGGGATACGCAGTATTTT.

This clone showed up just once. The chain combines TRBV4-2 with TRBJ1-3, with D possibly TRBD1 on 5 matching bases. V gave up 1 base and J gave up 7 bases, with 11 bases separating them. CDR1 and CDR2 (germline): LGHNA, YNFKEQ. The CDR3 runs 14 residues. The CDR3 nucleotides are TGTGCCAGCAGCCAAGTTGGGCAGGGTAACACCATATATTTT. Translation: CASSQVGQGNTIYF.

CDR3 loop: CSGWTTRTDTQYF. Written as DNA, the CDR3 is TGCAGCGGGTGGACGACGCGAACAGATACGCAGTATTTT. The chain joins TRBV29-1 to TRBJ2-3; D call uncertain. V was trimmed by 7 bases and J by 3 bases, leaving 14 bases between them. The CDR3 covers 13 residues. The germline V gene encodes CDR1 SQVTM and CDR2 ANQGSEA.

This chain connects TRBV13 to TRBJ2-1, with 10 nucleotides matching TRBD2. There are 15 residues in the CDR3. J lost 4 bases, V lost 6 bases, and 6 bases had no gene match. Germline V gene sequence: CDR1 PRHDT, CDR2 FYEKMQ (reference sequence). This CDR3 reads CASRFRTSGYNEQFF. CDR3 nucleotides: TGTGCCAGCAGGTTCAGGACTAGCGGTTACAATGAGCAGTTCTTC.

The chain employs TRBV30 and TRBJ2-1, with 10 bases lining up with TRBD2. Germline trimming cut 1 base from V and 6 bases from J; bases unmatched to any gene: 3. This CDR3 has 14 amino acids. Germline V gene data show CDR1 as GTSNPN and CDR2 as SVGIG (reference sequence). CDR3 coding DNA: TGTGCCTGGAGTGGCCTAGCGGGAGCCAATGAGCAGTTCTTC. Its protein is CAWSGLAGANEQFF.

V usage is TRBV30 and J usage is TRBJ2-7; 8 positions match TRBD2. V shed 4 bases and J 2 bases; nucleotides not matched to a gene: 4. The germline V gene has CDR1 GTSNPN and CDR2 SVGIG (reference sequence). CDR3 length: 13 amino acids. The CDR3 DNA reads TGTGCCTGGAACCTAGCGGGTCCCTACGAGCAGTACTTC. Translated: CAWNLAGPYEQYF.

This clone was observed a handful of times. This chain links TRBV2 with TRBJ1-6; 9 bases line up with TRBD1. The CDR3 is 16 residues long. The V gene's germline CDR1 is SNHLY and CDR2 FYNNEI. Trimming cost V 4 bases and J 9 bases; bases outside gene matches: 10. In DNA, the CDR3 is TGTGCCAGCAGTGGTCCAGGGGACAGGGTTGGTTCACCCCTCCACTTT. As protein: CASSGPGDRVGSPLHF.

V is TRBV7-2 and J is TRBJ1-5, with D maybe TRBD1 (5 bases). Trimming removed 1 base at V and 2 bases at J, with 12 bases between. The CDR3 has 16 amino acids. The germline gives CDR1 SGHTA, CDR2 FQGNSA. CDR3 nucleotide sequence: TGTGCCAGCAGCTTAGACCCAGGGAAAGGCAATCAGCCCCAGCATTTT. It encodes CASSLDPGKGNQPQHF.

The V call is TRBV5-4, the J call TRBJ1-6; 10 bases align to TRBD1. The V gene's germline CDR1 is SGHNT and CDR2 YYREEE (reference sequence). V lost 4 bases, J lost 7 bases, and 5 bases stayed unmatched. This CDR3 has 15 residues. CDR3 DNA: TGTGCCAGCAGCCTCCGGACAGGGGGGAATTCACCCCTCCACTTT. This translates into CASSLRTGGNSPLHF.

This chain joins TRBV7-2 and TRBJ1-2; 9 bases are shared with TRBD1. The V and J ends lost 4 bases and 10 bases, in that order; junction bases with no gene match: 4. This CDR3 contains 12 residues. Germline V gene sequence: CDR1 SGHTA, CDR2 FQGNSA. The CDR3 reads CASSSRTGVYTF. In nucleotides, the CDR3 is TGTGCCAGCAGCTCCCGGACAGGGGTCTACACCTTC.

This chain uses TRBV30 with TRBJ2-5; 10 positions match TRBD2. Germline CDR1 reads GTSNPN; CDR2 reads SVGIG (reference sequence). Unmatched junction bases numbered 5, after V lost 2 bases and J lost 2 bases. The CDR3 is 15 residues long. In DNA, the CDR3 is TGTGCCTGGAGTAGGACTAGCGGCCAACAAGAGACCCAGTACTTC. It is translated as CAWSRTSGQQETQYF.

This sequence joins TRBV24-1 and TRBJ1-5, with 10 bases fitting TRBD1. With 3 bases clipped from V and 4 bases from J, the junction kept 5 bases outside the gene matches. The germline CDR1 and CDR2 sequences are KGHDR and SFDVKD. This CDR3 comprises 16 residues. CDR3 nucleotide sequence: TGTGCCACCAGTGATGGGACAGGGGTGATGAATCAGCCCCAGCATTTT. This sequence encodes CATSDGTGVMNQPQHF.

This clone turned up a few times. The CDR3 is CASSYSRDTNEQFF. CDR3 in DNA: TGTGCCAGCAGCTATTCCCGGGACACCAATGAGCAGTTCTTC. The rearrangement links TRBV7-3 to TRBJ2-1; D is possibly TRBD1 (6 bases). This CDR3 has 14 residues. The germline V gene has CDR1 SGHTA and CDR2 FQGTGA. V lost 4 bases and J 6 bases, leaving 13 bases between the germline ends.

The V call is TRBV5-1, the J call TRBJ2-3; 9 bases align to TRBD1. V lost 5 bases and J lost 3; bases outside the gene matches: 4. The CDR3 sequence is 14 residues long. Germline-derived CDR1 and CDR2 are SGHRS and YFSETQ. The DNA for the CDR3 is TGCGCCAGCAGGGGACAGGGTGGAACAGATACGCAGTATTTT. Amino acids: CASRGQGGTDTQYF.